One and the same sample provided the 5 T cell receptor beta chains below, sequenced in a study of cytomegalovirus exposure and HLA in healthy donors. Vbeta (60) and Jbeta (13) primers were used in the PCR. Sequencing was performed with immunoSEQ multiplex PCR; in TCRdb, only in-frame clones are kept and a portion is missing. The data show roughly 100,000 clones, 74% seen once. Sequencing input: PBMCs. All receptors derive from a man aged 45-65 years in good health and CMV-seropositive.

The chain employs TRBV9 and TRBJ2-3; the D gene is possibly TRBD2 (6 bases). Deletions cut 4 bases from V and 6 bases from J, with 30 bases between. Germline V gives CDR1 SGDLS, CDR2 YYNGEE. The CDR3 is made up of 19 amino acids. This CDR3 reads CASSPRSRRATSGYDTQYF. DNA for the CDR3: TGTGCCAGCAGCCCCCGCTCCCGGAGGGCTACCAGCGGGTATGATACGCAGTATTTT.

By proportion, this clone is medium-sized. The chain employs TRBV5-1 and TRBJ2-7; perhaps TRBD2 as D (6 bases). The CDR3 loop spans 14 amino acids. Germline V gene lookup returns CDR1 SGHRS and CDR2 YFSETQ. V lost 0 bases, J lost 0 bases, and 7 bases lay in between. As DNA, the CDR3 is TGCGCCAGCAGCTTGGCCGGGAGCTCCTACGAGCAGTACTTC. Translated: CASSLAGSSYEQYF.

CDR3 loop: CATSRGAINEKLFF. The CDR3 nucleotides are TGTGCCACCTCCCGGGGGGCCATTAATGAAAAACTGTTTTTT. V and J are TRBV6-1 and TRBJ1-4, with D possibly matching TRBD1 (6 bases). V gave up 10 bases and J gave up 4 bases, with 16 bases separating them. The germline V gene encodes CDR1 MNHNS and CDR2 SASEGT. The CDR3 loop spans 14 amino acids.

This clone showed up just a few times. V gene TRBV6-5 combines with J gene TRBJ2-7; D is perhaps TRBD2 (7 bases). The CDR3 is 15 amino acids. The V gene lost 6 bases and the J gene lost 4 bases, with 19 bases spanning the gap. Germline V lookup: CDR1 MNHEY, CDR2 SVGAGI. DNA for the CDR3: TGTGCCAGCAGCCCAAGGGGGGGGTCCACGTACGAGCAGTACTTC. Amino acids: CASSPRGGSTYEQYF.

This clone was counted once. Here the CDR3 reads CASSLSSTIYF. CDR3 DNA: TGTGCCAGCAGTTTGAGTTCCACCATATATTTT. The gene calls are TRBV11-2 and TRBJ1-3; no definite D call. Germline loops: CDR1 SGHAT, CDR2 FQNNGV. Trimming removed 6 bases from V and 9 bases from J, with 9 bases in between. The CDR3 totals 11 residues.